This entry features one TCR beta chain sequence. The antigen is unknown. The source of the sample is a study of shared clonotypes between healthy human individuals. Notes on the study in general: Generation probabilities were higher for clonotypes shared across all four sorted-subset donors than for unshared ones.

The V gene's germline CDR1 is MNHEY and CDR2 SMNVEV (reference sequence). V lost 4 bases to trimming and J lost 7 bases, with 12 bases between them. This CDR3 is 13 amino acids long. Every subset's genomic DNA went evenly onto several immunoSEQ plates. In the sorted-subset replicate PCRs, 200 ng DNA, 25,000 to 30,000 T cell genomes, was used. Libraries were prepared by immunoSEQ multiplex PCR; TCRdb keeps only in-frame clonotypes and omits some of them. Of about 1.1 million clones in the sample, roughly 77% are singletons; the top ten hold over 0.8%. The specimen was memory CD4+ T cells from PBMCs. Subset denoted: CD45RA-negative fraction. This clonotype was sampled from a man aged 18 to 29 in good health. Some clones in this sample may be carry-over from other donors' samples. This sequence joins TRBV27 and TRBJ2-3; D is possibly TRBD1 or TRBD2 (5 bases each). CDR3 loop: CASSSSSGHTQYF. DNA for the CDR3: TGTGCCAGCAGTTCCTCGTCGGGGCATACGCAGTATTTT.